This T cell receptor beta chain was recovered during a study of memory CD4+ T cells and cytomegalovirus serostatus. General study results and limits: The CMV-associated TCR signature appears largely within the CD4+ memory repertoire.

Single viable CD3+CD4+CD8-CD45RO+ cells were sorted as the memory CD4+ T cells. With 4 bases clipped from V and 3 bases from J, the junction kept 8 bases outside the gene matches. In germline, CDR1 is SGHTA, CDR2 FQGNSA. This CDR3 region has 16 residues. Note on this clone: The antigen is undetermined.

Profiling relied on immunoSEQ multiplex PCR, and the TCRdb table lists in-frame clones only, not all of them. The sample contains fewer than 75,000 clones, over 75% of which appear only once. This receptor was identified in an adult in good health and CMV-seronegative. The chain joins TRBV7-2 to TRBJ2-7; 11 nucleotides agree with TRBD1. Sequences were obtained from memory CD4+ T cells from blood. The CDR3: CASSSGRTGGHYEQYF. As DNA, the CDR3 is TGTGCCAGCAGCTCGGGACGGACAGGGGGCCACTACGAGCAGTACTTC. Full variable domain (outside the CDR3, taken from reference TRBV7-2 and TRBJ2-7): GAGVSQSPSNKVTEKGKDVELRCDPISGHTALYWYRQSLGQGLEFLIYFQGNSAPDKSGLPSDRFSAERTGGSVSTLTIQRTQQEDSAVYLCASSSGRTGGHYEQYFGPGTRLTVT.